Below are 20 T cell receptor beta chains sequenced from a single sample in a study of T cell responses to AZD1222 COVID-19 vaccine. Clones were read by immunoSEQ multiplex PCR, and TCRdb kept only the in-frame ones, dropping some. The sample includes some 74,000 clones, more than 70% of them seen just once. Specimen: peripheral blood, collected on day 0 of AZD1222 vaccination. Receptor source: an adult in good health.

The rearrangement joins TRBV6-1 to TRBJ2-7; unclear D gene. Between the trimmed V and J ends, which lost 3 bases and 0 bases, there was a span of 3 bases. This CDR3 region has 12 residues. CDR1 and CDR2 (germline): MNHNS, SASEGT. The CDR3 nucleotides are TGTGCCAGCAGTGACAGCTCCTACGAGCAGTACTTC. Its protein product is CASSDSSYEQYF.

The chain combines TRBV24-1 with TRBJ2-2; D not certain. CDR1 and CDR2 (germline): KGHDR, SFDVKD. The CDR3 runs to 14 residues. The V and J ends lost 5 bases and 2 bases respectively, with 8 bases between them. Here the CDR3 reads CATSGQSNTGELFF. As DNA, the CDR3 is TGTGCCACCAGTGGCCAGAGTAACACCGGGGAGCTGTTTTTT.

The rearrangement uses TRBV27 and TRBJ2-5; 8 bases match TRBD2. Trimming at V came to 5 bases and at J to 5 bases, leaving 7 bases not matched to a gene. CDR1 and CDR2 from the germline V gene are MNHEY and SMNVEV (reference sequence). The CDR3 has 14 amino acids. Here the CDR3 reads CASSKSGSSETQYF. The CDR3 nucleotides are TGTGCCAGCAGTAAGAGCGGGAGCTCGGAGACCCAGTACTTC.

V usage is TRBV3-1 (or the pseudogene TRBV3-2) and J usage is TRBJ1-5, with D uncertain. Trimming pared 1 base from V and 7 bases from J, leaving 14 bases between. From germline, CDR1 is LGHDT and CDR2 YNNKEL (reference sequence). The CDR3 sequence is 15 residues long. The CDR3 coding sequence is TGTGCCAGCAGCCAAGGGGTCGGCGGATTCCAGCCCCAGCATTTT. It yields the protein CASSQGVGGFQPQHF.

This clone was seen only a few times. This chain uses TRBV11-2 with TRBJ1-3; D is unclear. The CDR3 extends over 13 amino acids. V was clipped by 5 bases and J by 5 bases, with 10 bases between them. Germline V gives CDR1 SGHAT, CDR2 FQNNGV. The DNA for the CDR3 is TGTGCCAGCAGCCCCCTTAGGAGAAACACCATATATTTT. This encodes CASSPLRRNTIYF.

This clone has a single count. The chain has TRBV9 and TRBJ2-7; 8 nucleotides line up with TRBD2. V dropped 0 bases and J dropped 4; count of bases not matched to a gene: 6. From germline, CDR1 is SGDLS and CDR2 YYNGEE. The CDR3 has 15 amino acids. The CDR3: CASSVEAGAGYEQYF. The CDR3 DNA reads TGTGCCAGCAGCGTAGAAGCGGGGGCGGGTTACGAGCAGTACTTC.

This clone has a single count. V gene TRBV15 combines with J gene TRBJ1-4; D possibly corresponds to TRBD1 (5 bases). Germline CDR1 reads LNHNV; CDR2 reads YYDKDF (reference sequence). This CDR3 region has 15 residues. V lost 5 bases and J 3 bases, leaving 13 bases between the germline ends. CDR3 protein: CATSRPGTANEKLFF. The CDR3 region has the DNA TGTGCCACCAGCCGACCCGGGACCGCTAATGAAAAACTGTTTTTT. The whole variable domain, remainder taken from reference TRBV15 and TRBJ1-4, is DAMVIQNPRYQVTQFGKPVTLSCSQTLNHNVMYWYQQKSSQAPKLLFHYYDKDFNNEADTPDNFQSRRPNTSFCFLDIRSPGLGDTAMYLCATSRPGTANEKLFFGSGTQLSVL.

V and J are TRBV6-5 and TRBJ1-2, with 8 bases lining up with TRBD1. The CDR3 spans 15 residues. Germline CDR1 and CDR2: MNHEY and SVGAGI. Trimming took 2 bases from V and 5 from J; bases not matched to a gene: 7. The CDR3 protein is CASSYDEDRAYGYTF. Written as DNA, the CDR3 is TGTGCCAGCAGTTACGACGAGGACAGGGCGTATGGCTACACCTTC.

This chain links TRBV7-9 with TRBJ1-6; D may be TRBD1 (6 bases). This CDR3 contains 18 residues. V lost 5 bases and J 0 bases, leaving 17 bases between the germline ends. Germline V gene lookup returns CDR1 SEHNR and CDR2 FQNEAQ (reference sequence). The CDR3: CASSRLTGPSSYNSPLHF. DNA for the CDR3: TGTGCCAGCAGCCGACTGACAGGCCCCAGCTCCTATAATTCACCCCTCCACTTT.

As DNA, the CDR3 is TGTGCCAGCAGCGTACGTCAGGGTCCAGGAGGCTACACCTTC. It encodes CASSVRQGPGGYTF. The chain combines TRBV9 with TRBJ1-2; D is perhaps TRBD1 (5 bases). The length of the CDR3 is 14 residues. Germline CDR1 and CDR2: SGDLS and YYNGEE. Trimming shortened V by 1 base and J by 8 bases, and 15 bases separated the two germline ends.

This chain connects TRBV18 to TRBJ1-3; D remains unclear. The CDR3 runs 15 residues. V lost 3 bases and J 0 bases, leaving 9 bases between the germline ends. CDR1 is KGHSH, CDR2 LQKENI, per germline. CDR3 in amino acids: CASSPLDGSGNTIYF. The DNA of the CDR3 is TGTGCCAGCTCACCTTTAGACGGCTCTGGAAACACCATATATTTT.

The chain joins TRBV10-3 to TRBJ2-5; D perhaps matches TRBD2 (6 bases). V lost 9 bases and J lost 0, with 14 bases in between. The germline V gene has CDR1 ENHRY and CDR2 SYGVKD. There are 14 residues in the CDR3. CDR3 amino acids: CAIRGLANQETQYF. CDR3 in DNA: TGTGCCATTCGTGGGCTAGCGAACCAAGAGACCCAGTACTTC.

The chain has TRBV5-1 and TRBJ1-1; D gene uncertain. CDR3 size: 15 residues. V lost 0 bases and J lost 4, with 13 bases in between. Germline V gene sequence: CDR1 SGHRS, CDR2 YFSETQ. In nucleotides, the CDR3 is TGCGCCAGCAGCTTGGAGTCAGGTTACCTCACTGAAGCTTTCTTT. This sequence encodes CASSLESGYLTEAFF.

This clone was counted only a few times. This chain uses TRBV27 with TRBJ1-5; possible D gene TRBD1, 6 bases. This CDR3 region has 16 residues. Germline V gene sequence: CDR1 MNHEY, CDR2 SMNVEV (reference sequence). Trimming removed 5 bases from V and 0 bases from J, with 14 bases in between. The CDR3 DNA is TGTGCCAGCAGTCCAGGACAGACCCTTAGCAATCAGCCCCAGCATTTT. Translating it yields CASSPGQTLSNQPQHF.

CDR3 in amino acids: CASSLSRGFSGNTIYF. Written as DNA, the CDR3 is TGTGCCAGCAGTTTATCGCGAGGGTTCTCTGGAAACACCATATATTTT. The gene calls are TRBV27 and TRBJ1-3; no definite D call. Germline V gene lookup returns CDR1 MNHEY and CDR2 SMNVEV (reference sequence). V was cut by 0 bases and J by 0 bases, with 9 bases left in between. This CDR3 region has 16 residues.

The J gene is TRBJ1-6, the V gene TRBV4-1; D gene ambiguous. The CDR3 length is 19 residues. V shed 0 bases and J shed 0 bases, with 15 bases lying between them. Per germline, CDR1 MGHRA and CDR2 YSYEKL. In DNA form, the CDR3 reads TGCGCCAGCAGCCAAGATCACAGCCCAATGAGCTCCTATAATTCACCCCTCCACTTT. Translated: CASSQDHSPMSSYNSPLHF.

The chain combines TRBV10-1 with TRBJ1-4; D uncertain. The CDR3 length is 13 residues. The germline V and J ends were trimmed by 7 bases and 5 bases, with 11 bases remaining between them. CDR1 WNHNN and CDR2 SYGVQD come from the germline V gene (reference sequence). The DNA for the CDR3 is TGCGCCAGCACGGACGGGCCGAATGAAAAACTGTTTTTT. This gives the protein CASTDGPNEKLFF.

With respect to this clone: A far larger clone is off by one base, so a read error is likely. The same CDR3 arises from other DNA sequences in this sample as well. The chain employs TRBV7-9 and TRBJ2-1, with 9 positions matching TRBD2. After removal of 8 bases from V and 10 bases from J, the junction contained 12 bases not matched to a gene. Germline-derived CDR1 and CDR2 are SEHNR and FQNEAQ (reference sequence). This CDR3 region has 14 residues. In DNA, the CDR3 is TGTGCCAGCCGCGGGGCGGGAGGGGGGAAGGAGCAGTTCTTC. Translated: CASRGAGGGKEQFF.

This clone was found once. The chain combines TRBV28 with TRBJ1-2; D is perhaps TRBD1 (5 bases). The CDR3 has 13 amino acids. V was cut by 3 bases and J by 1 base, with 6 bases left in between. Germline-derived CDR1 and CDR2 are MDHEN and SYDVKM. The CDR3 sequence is CASSLDNNYGYTF. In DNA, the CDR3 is TGTGCCAGCAGTTTGGACAATAACTATGGCTACACCTTC.

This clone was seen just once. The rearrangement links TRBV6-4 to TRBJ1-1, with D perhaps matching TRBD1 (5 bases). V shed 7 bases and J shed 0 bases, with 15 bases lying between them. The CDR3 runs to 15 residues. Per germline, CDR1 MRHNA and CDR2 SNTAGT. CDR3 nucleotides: TGTGCCAGCACTCGGGACCAGGCGATGAACACTGAAGCTTTCTTT. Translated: CASTRDQAMNTEAFF.